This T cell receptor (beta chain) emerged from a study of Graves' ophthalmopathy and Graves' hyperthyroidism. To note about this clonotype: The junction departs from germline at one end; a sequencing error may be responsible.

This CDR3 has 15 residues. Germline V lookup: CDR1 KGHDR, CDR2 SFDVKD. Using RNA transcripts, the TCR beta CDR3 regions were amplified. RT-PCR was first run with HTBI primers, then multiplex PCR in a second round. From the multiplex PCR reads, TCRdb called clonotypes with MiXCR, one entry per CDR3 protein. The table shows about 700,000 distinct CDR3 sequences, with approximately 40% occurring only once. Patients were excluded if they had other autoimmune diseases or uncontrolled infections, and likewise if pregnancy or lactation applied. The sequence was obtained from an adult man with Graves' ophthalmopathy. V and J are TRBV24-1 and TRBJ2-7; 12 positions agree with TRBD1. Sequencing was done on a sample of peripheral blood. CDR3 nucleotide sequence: TGTGCCAGCAGTTCTCCGGGACAGGGGGCCGGCGAGCAGTACTTC. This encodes CASSSPGQGAGEQYF.